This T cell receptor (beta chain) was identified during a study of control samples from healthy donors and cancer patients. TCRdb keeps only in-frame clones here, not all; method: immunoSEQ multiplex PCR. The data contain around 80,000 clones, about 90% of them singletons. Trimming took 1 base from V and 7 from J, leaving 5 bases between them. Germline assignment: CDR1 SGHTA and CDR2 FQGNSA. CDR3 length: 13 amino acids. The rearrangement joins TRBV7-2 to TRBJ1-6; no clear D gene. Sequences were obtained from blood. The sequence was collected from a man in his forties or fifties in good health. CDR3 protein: CASSLGTNSPLHF. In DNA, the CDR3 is TGTGCCAGCAGCTTAGGAACGAATTCACCCCTCCACTTT.